Presented here are 18 T cell receptor beta chains from one specimen sequenced in a study of cytomegalovirus exposure and HLA in healthy donors (dated by TCRdb to 2017 to 2019). Library generation was performed with the immunoSEQ multiplex PCR assay. For the multiplex PCR, a mixture combining 60 forward primers for TCR Vbeta segments and 13 reverse primers for TCR Jbeta segments was used. This immuneACCESS table, as held by TCRdb, lists in-frame sequences with V and J called but not all clones. Of the missing ones, under half trace to an unresolved V gene in checked studies; the others have no known cause. This sample lists 120,000 or so clones; over 60% were detected once. Roughly 8.2% of the sample rests with the top ten. The sample consisted of PBMCs. The receptor set was obtained from a woman aged 40-49 years in good health and CMV-seropositive.

On this clone: The sample has other DNA sequences that encode this CDR3 too. As DNA, the CDR3 is TGTGCCAGCAGGTACAGTGAAAAACTGTTTTTT. As protein: CASRYSEKLFF. The gene calls are TRBV2 and TRBJ1-4; D unresolved. Deletions cut 6 bases from V and 7 bases from J, with 6 bases between. Germline loops: CDR1 SNHLY, CDR2 FYNNEI. The CDR3 extends over 11 amino acids.

This chain joins TRBV9 and TRBJ2-1, with 8 bases that match TRBD2. Unmatched junction bases numbered 4, after V lost 2 bases and J lost 0 bases. The germline CDR1 and CDR2 sequences are SGDLS and YYNGEE. This CDR3 region has 16 residues. As DNA, the CDR3 is TGTGCCAGCAGCGTTTCGAGCGGGAGCTCCTACAATGAGCAGTTCTTC. Its translation: CASSVSSGSSYNEQFF. The complete variable domain, with remaining parts taken from reference TRBV9 and TRBJ2-1, reads DSGVTQTPKHLITATGQRVTLRCSPRSGDLSVYWYQQSLDQGLQFLIQYYNGEERAKGNILERFSAQQFPDLHSELNLSSLELGDSALYFCASSVSSGSSYNEQFFGPGTRLTVL.

This clone occurred once. The V call is TRBV29-1, the J call TRBJ1-4; weak D call: TRBD1 (6 bases). With 5 bases removed from V and 1 base from J, the gap between germline ends came to 11 bases. Germline assignment: CDR1 SQVTM and CDR2 ANQGSEA. This CDR3 has 14 residues. The CDR3, as DNA: TGCAGCGTTAGCATCAGGGGAACTAATGAAAAACTGTTTTTT. Translated, it gives CSVSIRGTNEKLFF.

The chain couples TRBV4-1 to TRBJ2-2, with TRBD1 matching 8 bases. Germline-derived CDR1 and CDR2 are MGHRA and YSYEKL. There are 17 residues in the CDR3. The junction had 8 bases not matched to a gene; V was cut back by 0 bases and J by 5 bases. The CDR3 spells CASSQDPDRGGTGELFF. The CDR3 DNA follows: TGCGCCAGCAGCCAAGACCCCGACAGGGGTGGGACCGGGGAGCTGTTTTTT.

V usage is TRBV9 and J usage is TRBJ2-5, with D hard to call. Germline values: CDR1 SGDLS, CDR2 YYNGEE. CDR3 length equals 14 residues. The germline V and J ends were trimmed by 0 bases and 2 bases, with 8 bases remaining between them. The CDR3 sequence: CASSVGAIQETQYF. The CDR3 nucleotides are TGTGCCAGCAGCGTAGGAGCCATACAAGAGACCCAGTACTTC.

CDR3 nucleotide sequence: TGTGCCAGCAGCTTCACACACGCCGGGGGCAAAAACATTCAGTACTTC. This translates into CASSFTHAGGKNIQYF. This sequence joins TRBV7-2 and TRBJ2-4, with a possible D match to TRBD2 (6 bases). CDR1 and CDR2 (germline): SGHTA, FQGNSA. CDR3 size: 16 residues. V was shortened by 3 bases and J by 3 bases, with 15 bases between the two germline ends.

This chain uses TRBV6-1 with TRBJ2-5; TRBD1 might be the D (7 bases). Germline V lookup: CDR1 MNHNS, CDR2 SASEGT. V shed 8 bases and J shed 0 bases, with 13 bases lying between them. CDR3 length equals 14 residues. CDR3 region: CASAPGGNQETQYF. CDR3 nucleotides: TGTGCCAGCGCCCCAGGGGGGAACCAAGAGACCCAGTACTTC.

This clone has more than one count but fewer than ten. The rearrangement links TRBV7-9 to TRBJ2-7, with 7 bases lining up with TRBD1. In germline, CDR1 is SEHNR, CDR2 FQNEAQ (reference sequence). The CDR3 extends over 17 amino acids. V shed 4 bases and J 5 bases; nucleotides not matched to a gene: 17. In DNA, the CDR3 is TGTGCCAGCAGCTCTAGACCTGGGACAGCGGAAGGTCACGAGCAGTACTTC. Protein product: CASSSRPGTAEGHEQYF.

The rearrangement links TRBV7-9 to TRBJ2-1; 9 bases are a match to TRBD2. Germline CDR1 is SEHNR and CDR2 is FQNEAQ (reference sequence). This CDR3 spans 15 amino acids. V lost 5 bases and J lost 6; bases outside the gene matches: 8. This CDR3 reads CASSIRAGGPNEQFF. The CDR3 DNA follows: TGTGCCAGCAGCATTAGGGCGGGGGGGCCCAATGAGCAGTTCTTC.

This chain uses TRBV4-1 with TRBJ1-6; D is perhaps TRBD1 (5 bases). With 0 bases removed from V and 4 bases from J, the gap between germline ends came to 10 bases. CDR1 MGHRA and CDR2 YSYEKL come from the germline V gene. The CDR3 has 16 residues. In DNA form, the CDR3 reads TGCGCCAGCAGCCAAGAAGTGACAGTTTATAATTCACCCCTCCACTTT. The encoded protein is CASSQEVTVYNSPLHF.

This clone was detected a few times. This chain links TRBV6-6 with TRBJ2-7, with D possibly matching TRBD2 (5 bases). Germline V gene sequence: CDR1 MNHNY, CDR2 SVGAGI (reference sequence). Trimming took 6 bases from V and 2 from J, leaving 17 bases between them. The CDR3 is 15 residues long. The CDR3 sequence is CASRGESVSPYEQYF. As DNA, the CDR3 is TGTGCCAGCAGGGGAGAAAGTGTATCGCCCTACGAGCAGTACTTC.

The rearrangement uses TRBV7-2 and TRBJ2-3; no firm D call. V lost 5 bases, J lost 6 bases, and 12 bases lay in between. The CDR3 is 13 residues long. Germline CDR1 is SGHTA and CDR2 is FQGNSA. The CDR3 loop is CASSPRGFDTQYF. In DNA, the CDR3 is TGTGCCAGCAGCCCTCGCGGATTCGATACGCAGTATTTT.

This chain links TRBV2 with TRBJ1-6, with TRBD1 matching over 10 bases. Per germline, CDR1 SNHLY and CDR2 FYNNEI. This CDR3 comprises 13 residues. V shed 6 bases and J 7 bases; nucleotides not matched to a gene: 0. In DNA, the CDR3 is TGTGCCAGCAGGGGACAGGGGAATTCACCCCTCCACTTT. Its translation: CASRGQGNSPLHF.

The rearrangement uses TRBV5-1 and TRBJ2-3; D remains unclear. In germline, CDR1 is SGHRS, CDR2 YFSETQ. Trimming removed 5 bases from V and 1 base from J, with 11 bases in between. The CDR3 extends over 14 amino acids. The CDR3 is CASRVQPGTDTQYF. CDR3 bases: TGCGCCAGCAGAGTACAGCCGGGCACAGATACGCAGTATTTT.

This clone was counted between two and nine times. The chain couples TRBV5-8 to TRBJ2-2; maybe TRBD1 (5 bases). V gave up 1 base and J gave up 6 bases, with 16 bases separating them. This CDR3 is built from 16 residues. CDR1 and CDR2 (germline): SGHTS, YDEGEE. The CDR3 nucleotides read TGTGCCAGCAGCTTGCAGGGCTTGGTTGTCGCCGGGGAGCTGTTTTTT. It is translated as CASSLQGLVVAGELFF.

The CDR3 DNA is TGCGCCAGCAGCCAACTGGGACGGACAGATCAGCCCCAGCATTTT. Its protein is CASSQLGRTDQPQHF. The chain has TRBV4-1 and TRBJ1-5; D may be TRBD1 (6 bases). The CDR3 length is 15 residues. Germline V gives CDR1 MGHRA, CDR2 YSYEKL. Trimming shortened V by 2 bases and J by 5 bases, and 13 bases separated the two germline ends.

The chain is built from TRBV9 and TRBJ2-1; no clear D. Germline CDR1 is SGDLS and CDR2 is YYNGEE. The V gene lost 0 bases and the J gene lost 0 bases, with 4 bases spanning the gap. The CDR3 has 14 residues. CDR3 DNA sequence: TGTGCCAGCAGCGTAGGTAGCTCCTACAATGAGCAGTTCTTC. Protein: CASSVGSSYNEQFF.

This clone has a single count. V usage is TRBV5-1 and J usage is TRBJ2-5; 10 positions match TRBD2. V shed 3 bases, J shed 5 bases, and the junction held 7 bases outside the gene matches. The CDR3 has 15 amino acids. Germline-derived CDR1 and CDR2 are SGHRS and YFSETQ. This chain's CDR3 is CASSSAGGPLETQYF. The CDR3 coding sequence is TGCGCCAGCAGCTCAGCGGGGGGGCCTTTGGAGACCCAGTACTTC.